A selection of T cell receptor beta chains follows, all from one sample in a study of T cell repertoires in cytomegalovirus infection. Using its own MiXCR run on the reads, TCRdb lists one record per CDR3 protein. Of some 700,000 distinct CDR3 sequences detected, 35% to 45% appear once; the ten largest clones hold under 3.5%. The sequencing sample was made of PBMCs. The receptors shown here come from a human donor in good health (CMV status not recorded). Some clones in this sample may be carry-over from other donors' samples. Both conserved end residues are part of each CDR3. A D gene is named only where the DNA matches it firmly. Clone size, where shown, is once, few, many, or a class for clones that have expanded.

d_call	v_call	clone_size	j_call	cdr3_nt	cdr3_aa
.	TRBV3-1	.	TRBJ2-5	TGTGCCAGCCGTCCCTCTGGTCATCAAGAGACCCAGTACTTC	CASRPSGHQETQYF
.	TRBV7-6	.	TRBJ2-5	TGTGCCAGCAGCTTAGAAGCTAGATACCAAGAGACCCAGTACTTC	CASSLEARYQETQYF
TRBD1	TRBV19	.	TRBJ2-6	TGTGCCAGTAGTCCGGACAGGTCTGGGGCCAACGTCCTGACTTTC	CASSPDRSGANVLTF
.	TRBV2	.	TRBJ2-1	TGTGCCACCCGGGATAGGTCCTACAATGAGCAGTTCTTC	CATRDRSYNEQFF
.	TRBV29-1	once	TRBJ1-2	TGCAGCGTTCGAGACATGGGCAACTATGGCTACACCTTC	CSVRDMGNYGYTF
.	TRBV28	once	TRBJ2-3	TGTGCCAGCAGCCCTAGTAAGGGGAGCACAGATACGCAGTATTTT	CASSPSKGSTDTQYF
.	TRBV6-5	few	TRBJ2-3	TGTGCCAGCAGTTACGCCTATAGCACAGATACGCAGTATTTT	CASSYAYSTDTQYF
.	TRBV27	.	TRBJ1-1	TGTGCCAGCAAGGTCGTGACAGAGAACACTGAAGCTTTCTTT	CASKVVTENTEAFF
.	TRBV7-2	many	TRBJ2-7	TGTGCCAGCAGCTTACTTTCGACAGAAATCTACGAGCAGTACTTC	CASSLLSTEIYEQYF
TRBD2	TRBV28	few	TRBJ2-4	TGTGCCAGCAGGTTTCGGGGGGTGGGCAAAAACATTCAGTACTTC	CASRFRGVGKNIQYF
.	TRBV28	once	TRBJ1-1	TGTGCCAGTAGTCGACATGGGTTTTCGAACACTGAAGCTTTCTTT	CASSRHGFSNTEAFF
TRBD2	TRBV7-2	.	TRBJ2-2	TGTGCCAGCAGCTTGCCCAGGGCGGGAGTCACCGGGGAGCTGTTTTTT	CASSLPRAGVTGELFF
.	TRBV13	.	TRBJ2-3	TGTGCCAGCAGCTTAATTGGCCGACGTAACAGTAGCACAGATACGCAGTATTTT	CASSLIGRRNSSTDTQYF
.	TRBV10-1	.	TRBJ2-3	TGCGCCAGCAGTAAAGGGGATACGCAGTATTTT	CASSKGDTQYF
TRBD1	TRBV28	few	TRBJ1-4	TGTGCCAGCAGTCAAAGGCAGGGGGTTAGTGAAAAACTGTTTTTT	CASSQRQGVSEKLFF
.	TRBV5-6	few	TRBJ2-7	TGTGCCAGCAGCTCCACTGGACTACCTGGACAACTTAGCTCCTACGAGCAGTACTTC	CASSSTGLPGQLSSYEQYF
TRBD1	TRBV28	few	TRBJ1-2	TGTGCCAGCAGTCCCACGGGACAGAACTATGGCTACACCTTC	CASSPTGQNYGYTF
.	TRBV25-1	few	TRBJ2-3	TGTGCCAGCAGTGAAGGTGGGCTTACAGATACGCAGTATTTT	CASSEGGLTDTQYF
.	TRBV6-1	many	TRBJ2-1	TGTGCCAGCAGTGAATCCCCATGGAATGAGCAGTTCTTC	CASSESPWNEQFF
TRBD1	TRBV6-6	.	TRBJ1-1	TGTGCCAGCAGTGAGCAGACAGGGGGCAAAGCTGGGGAAGCTTTCTTT	CASSEQTGGKAGEAFF
.	TRBV11-3	.	TRBJ2-5	TGTGCCAGCAGCTTAGGAGGTCCCGGGACGCCCCAAGAGACCCAGTACTTC	CASSLGGPGTPQETQYF
.	TRBV14	.	TRBJ2-7	TGTGCCAGCAGCCCAGGAAGGGGTTACCACTACGAGCAGTACTTC	CASSPGRGYHYEQYF